Each of the 28 T cell receptor delta chains below was sequenced from the same sample in a study of γδ T cells in repeated Plasmodium falciparum infection. Gammadelta T cells were flow-sorted from PBMC into Vgamma9/Vdelta2+ and Vdelta2-negative populations for bulk analysis. TCRdb redid clone calling on the multiplex PCR reads using CATT. The top ten clones hold roughly 8.1% of a sample with roughly 90,000 delta-chain clones, more than 1.4% of them seen once. Sequencing used gamma-delta T cells from blood. The receptors were sampled from a pool of human donors (malaria-infected and uninfected, not separated).

The table lists this clone with a few counts. TCRdb shows a much larger clone's protein in place of this DNA's translation, and the two differ at residue 13, likely through a read error; the protein shown is translated from the DNA. The chain couples TRDV2 to TRDJ1, with TRDD3 as a possible D gene (6 bases). No J gene is reported in TCRdb; it was inferred here by comparing the DNA with germline. Per the germline V gene, CDR1 is GEAIGNYY and CDR2 is EKD. Trimming removed 0 bases from V and 8 bases from J, with 39 bases in between. The CDR3 covers 22 residues. The CDR3 reads CACDTVNRPSMGGTRPHPKLIF. The DNA for the CDR3 is TGTGCCTGTGACACCGTAAATCGGCCGTCAATGGGGGGTACACGTCCTCATCCAAAACTCATCTTT.

As to this clone: This DNA translates differently at residue 10 from the TCRdb protein, which is that of a much larger clone; a read error is likely, and the protein shown is the DNA's own translation. This chain connects TRDV1 to TRDJ1; D is perhaps TRDD3 (5 bases). TCRdb gives no J gene; it was assigned here by matching the DNA to germline. The germline V gene encodes CDR1 TSWWSYY and CDR2 QGS. The CDR3 contains 13 residues. CDR3 loop: CALGDLPPDRLIF. The CDR3 DNA sequence: TGTGCTCTTGGGGACCTGCCCCCGGATAGACTCATCTTT.

A word on this clone: It differs at one base from a far larger clone, so likely a read error. The same CDR3 also results from other DNA sequences found in this sample. The rearrangement joins TRDV1 to TRDJ1; D might be TRDD2 (5 bases). The germline gives CDR1 TSWWSYY, CDR2 QGS. With 3 bases removed from V and 4 bases from J, the gap between germline ends came to 33 bases. The CDR3 loop spans 21 amino acids. The DNA of the CDR3 is TGTGCTCTTGGGGAGCATTGCCCCTACGAGGTGTGGTATAAATCGGTCGATAAACTCATCTTT. It yields the protein CALGEHCPYEVWYKSVDKLIF.

This clone has a handful of counts. This likely reflects a read error, since a far larger clone is one base away. Other DNA sequences in the same sample also yield this CDR3. The V gene was identified as TRDV2, while no J gene was called; TRDD3 is the table's D call, not checked against the DNA. The CDR3 is 16 residues long. Germline values: CDR1 GEAIGNYY, CDR2 EKD. The CDR3 reads CACDPMTGGQKDKLIF. The CDR3 bases are TGTGCCTGTGACCCCATGACTGGGGGACAGAAAGATAAACTCATCTTC.

The sample holds a few counts of this clone. This likely stems from a read error, as it lies one base from a far larger clone. Other DNA sequences in this specimen translate into the identical CDR3. The genes are TRDV2 and TRDJ1; 12 bases are a match to TRDD3. Because TCRdb records no J gene, it was assigned here through a match of the DNA to germline. Germline CDR1 is GEAIGNYY and CDR2 is EKD. The CDR3 totals 16 residues. CDR3 amino acids: CACDTTTGGYTDKLIF. In DNA form, the CDR3 reads TGTGCCTGTGACACGACTACTGGGGGATACACCGACAAACTCATCTTT.

V usage is TRDV2 and J usage is TRDJ1, with 7 bases fitting TRDD3. The J gene comes from matching the DNA to germline here; TCRdb lacks it. Trimming removed 3 bases from V and 2 bases from J; junction bases left unmatched: 17. This CDR3 has 18 residues. The germline CDR1 and CDR2 sequences are GEAIGNYY and EKD. CDR3 sequence reads: CACDPKNWGTGGTDKLIF. The DNA of the CDR3 is TGTGCCTGTGACCCGAAGAACTGGGGAACAGGGGGTACCGATAAACTCATCTTT.

This clone was observed a few times. The TCRdb protein, from a much larger clone, departs from this DNA's translation at residue 13, likely by read error; the protein shown derives from the DNA. CDR3 region: CACVELGDTGSTGKLIF. The CDR3, as DNA: TGTGCCTGTGTCGAACTGGGGGATACAGGGTCCACCGGTAAACTCATCTTT. V gene TRDV2 combines with J gene TRDJ1; 12 bases are shared with TRDD3. TCRdb gives no J gene; it was assigned here by matching the DNA to germline. The CDR3 covers 17 residues. The germline gives CDR1 GEAIGNYY, CDR2 EKD.

This clone was observed a handful of times. Only one base separates this from a far larger clonotype, so it likely reflects a read error. The sample contains more than one DNA sequence encoding this CDR3. The genes are TRDV1 and TRDJ1; 8 bases agree with TRDD3. The J gene is absent in TCRdb and was assigned here via DNA matching to germline. Germline V lookup: CDR1 TSWWSYY, CDR2 QGS. The CDR3 has 21 residues. V trimming: 1 base; J trimming: 0 bases; junction bases outside the gene matches: 19. The CDR3 here is CALGERRYWGSVTLYTDKLIF. Here the CDR3 DNA reads TGTGCTCTTGGGGAACGCCGGTACTGGGGGTCCGTTACGTTGTACACCGATAAACTCATCTTT.

Comment on this clone: The protein recorded in TCRdb matches a much larger clone and deviates from this DNA's translation at residue 11, suggesting a read error; the protein here is obtained by translating the DNA. V and J are TRDV2 and TRDJ1; no clear D gene. This CDR3 region has 15 residues. Germline V gene data show CDR1 as GEAIGNYY and CDR2 as EKD. The CDR3 sequence: CACVRTESYGRKLIF. CDR3 DNA: TGTGCTTGTGTTCGCACAGAGTCGTACGGGCGTAAACTCATCTTT.

This clone turned up a few times. The protein that TCRdb holds for this DNA derives from a much larger clone and differs from the translated DNA at residue 6, which likely indicates a read error; the protein shown here is translated from the DNA. V usage is TRDV3 and J usage is TRDJ1; 7 nucleotides match TRDD3. The V gene end was trimmed by 2 bases and the J gene end by 5 bases; junction bases not matched to a gene: 5. The germline V gene has CDR1 TVYSNPD and CDR2 GDNSRS (reference sequence). This CDR3 has 12 residues. CDR3 residues: CAFGGSGDKLIF. Written as DNA, the CDR3 is TGTGCCTTTGGGGGATCCGGGGATAAACTCATCTTT.

For this clone: TCRdb records a much larger clone's protein for this DNA, with a difference at residue 11 that likely arises from a read error; the protein given is the translation of the DNA. The chain employs TRDV2 and TRDJ1; TRDD3 matches at 9 bases. The J gene was not available in TCRdb and was assigned here by matching the DNA to germline segments. Germline loops: CDR1 GEAIGNYY, CDR2 EKD. The CDR3 sequence is 14 residues long. CDR3: CACDPWGIPDTLIF. In DNA, the CDR3 is TGTGCCTGTGACCCCTGGGGGATCCCCGATACACTCATCTTT.

Regarding this clone: This likely came from a read error, as a far larger clone is one base away. The sample carries other DNA sequences with the same CDR3. CDR3: CALGEPSLPLLRGIHKLIF. In DNA, the CDR3 is TGTGCTCTTGGGGAACCATCTCTTCCCCTGTTAAGGGGGATCCATAAACTCATCTTT. The chain is built from TRDV1 and TRDJ1; TRDD3 aligns across 7 bases. TCRdb leaves out the J gene; it was filled in here by matching the DNA to germline. The CDR3 totals 19 residues. V shed 1 base and J 6 bases; nucleotides not matched to a gene: 20. CDR1 TSWWSYY and CDR2 QGS come from the germline V gene.

This clone was recorded at least ten times. V is TRDV2 and J is TRDJ1; weak D call: TRDD3 (5 bases). CDR1 and CDR2 (germline): GEAIGNYY, EKD. This CDR3 contains 17 residues. Trimming removed 0 bases from V and 0 bases from J, with 16 bases in between. CDR3 DNA: TGTGCCTGTGACACCGCAGGTGGGGACCGATACACCGATAAACTCATCTTT. Translating gives CACDTAGGDRYTDKLIF.

In this sample, this clone turned up a few times. TCRdb pairs this DNA with a much larger clone's protein that differs at residue 8, likely a read error; the protein shown was translated from the DNA. The chain employs TRDV1 and TRDJ1, with D possibly being TRDD3 (6 bases). TCRdb does not report a J gene; here it was assigned by matching the DNA to germline references. Germline V gene data show CDR1 as TSWWSYY and CDR2 as QGS. The CDR3 has 20 amino acids. Trimming removed 2 bases at V and 0 bases at J, with 25 bases between. The CDR3 bases are TGTGCTCTTGGGGAAAGGGCCAGGGGATTCTCAAGACACTACACCGATAAACTCATCTTT. It yields the protein CALGERARGFSRHYTDKLIF.

In regard to this clone: TCRdb shows a much larger clone's protein in place of this DNA's translation, and the two differ at residue 3, likely through a read error; the protein shown is translated from the DNA. The V call is TRDV2, the J call TRDJ1; no firm D call. TCRdb leaves out the J gene; it was filled in here by matching the DNA to germline. The CDR3 is made up of 16 amino acids. Per germline, CDR1 GEAIGNYY and CDR2 EKD. This CDR3 reads CARDPTKGLYTDKLIF. CDR3 nucleotides: TGTGCCCGTGACCCGACGAAGGGGTTGTACACCGATAAACTCATCTTT.

This clone was detected many times. Other nucleotide sequences from this sample produce the same CDR3. The chain links TRDV1 to TRDJ1; 7 bases agree with TRDD2. CDR3 size: 19 residues. With 1 base clipped from V and 0 bases from J, the junction kept 14 bases outside the gene matches. Looked up from germline, CDR1 is TSWWSYY and CDR2 is QGS. Here the CDR3 DNA reads TGTGCTCTTGGGGAACGTTCCTACGAATTGAGGGGGTACACCGATAAACTCATCTTT. It translates to CALGERSYELRGYTDKLIF.

As concerns this clone: A much larger clonotype is one base distant, so this may be a read error. Distinct nucleotide sequences in the sample also encode this CDR3. This rearrangement joins TRDV1 to TRDJ1, with TRDD3 matching 8 bases. Trimming at V came to 4 bases and at J to 0 bases, leaving 25 bases not matched to a gene. The CDR3 is 22 residues long. Germline CDR1 TSWWSYY, CDR2 QGS. CDR3 DNA sequence: TGTGCTCTTGGGGCCCTCGTTCTTCCTCCTTTACTGGGGGCCCCGTACACCGATAAACTCATCTTT. This codes for CALGALVLPPLLGAPYTDKLIF.

This clone was counted a few times. A far larger clone is one nucleotide away, so this likely arose from a read error. This sample also contains other DNA sequences that code for the same CDR3. A V gene of TRDV2 was called, but no J gene was assigned. The CDR3 runs to 14 residues. Germline loops: CDR1 GEAIGNYY, CDR2 EKD. CDR3 nucleotide sequence: TGTGCCTGTGACCCGCTAGCCTCCACCGATAAGCTCATCTTT. Translating gives CACDPLASTDKLIF.

This clone occurred a few times. A read error is the likely source, as a far larger clone sits one nucleotide away. This sample also contains other DNA sequences that code for the same CDR3. The rearrangement uses TRDV1 and TRDJ1; the match to TRDD3 covers 9 bases. Germline lookup yields CDR1 TSWWSYY and CDR2 QGS. The CDR3 totals 23 residues. Losses at the gene ends were 3 bases for V and 1 base for J; bases not matched to a gene: 27. The CDR3 loop reads CALGDPSFLRRTGGTGPTDKLIF. DNA of the CDR3: TGTGCTCTTGGGGACCCCTCATTCCTAAGGCGGACTGGGGGAACGGGTCCCACCGATAAACTCATCTTT.

This clone was observed a few times. This DNA translates differently at residue 6 from the TCRdb protein, which is that of a much larger clone; a read error is likely, and the protein shown is the DNA's own translation. V gene TRDV2 combines with J gene TRDJ1; 7 bases line up with TRDD3. TCRdb leaves out the J gene; it was filled in here by matching the DNA to germline. Germline CDR1 and CDR2: GEAIGNYY and EKD. This CDR3 is 17 amino acids long. V shed 2 bases and J 0 bases; nucleotides not matched to a gene: 11. Here the CDR3 DNA reads TGTGCCTGTGACAGAATCGGGATACCCCCCTACACCGATAAACTCATCTTT. Translated, it gives CACDRIGIPPYTDKLIF.

Ten or more counts support this clone. A read error likely explains why the TCRdb protein, taken from a much larger clone, differs from this DNA's translation at residue 11; the protein shown is translated from the DNA. This chain connects TRDV1 to TRDJ1, with TRDD2 matching over 8 bases. The CDR3 sequence is 16 residues long. In germline, CDR1 is TSWWSYY, CDR2 QGS. The CDR3 coding sequence is TGTGCTCTTGGGAAACTTCCTACTAGGATGGAGAGTAAACTCATCTTT. It translates to CALGKLPTRMESKLIF.

There are a few counts of this clone. TCRdb has a much larger clone's protein, which differs at residue 14 from the translation of this DNA, likely because of a read error; what is shown is the protein translated from the DNA. There is no J gene call, but TRDV1 is given as the V gene; the D call in the table, TRDD3, was not verified against the DNA. Germline CDR1 and CDR2: TSWWSYY and QGS. This CDR3 is 16 amino acids long. In DNA form, the CDR3 reads TGTGCTCTTGGGGAAACGCCCCACCGCGCGAGGGTGAAACCCATCTTT. Protein: CALGETPHRARVKPIF.

This clone showed up just a few times. The protein that TCRdb holds for this DNA derives from a much larger clone and differs from the translated DNA at residue 4, which likely indicates a read error; the protein shown here is translated from the DNA. The chain carries TRDV2 and TRDJ1; 9 positions agree with TRDD3. No J segment appears in TCRdb, so it was assigned here by matching the sequence to germline. CDR1 is GEAIGNYY and CDR2 is EKD in the germline V gene. This CDR3 spans 14 amino acids. The trim removed 6 bases at V and 3 bases at J, leaving 7 bases unmatched. Written as DNA, the CDR3 is TGTGCCTGTAACCCCTGGGGGATCCCCGATAAACTCATCTTT. As protein: CACNPWGIPDKLIF.

Regarding this clone: One end of the junction varies from germline; a read error may be responsible. This chain connects TRDV1 to TRDJ1, with D maybe TRDD3 (6 bases). CDR1 is TSWWSYY and CDR2 is QGS in the germline V gene. The CDR3 runs 17 residues. In DNA, the CDR3 is TGTGCTCTCGGGGAACCCCTGGAGGGGATTTCCACCGGTAAACTCATCTTT. It yields the protein CALGEPLEGISTGKLIF.

This clone came up a few times. TCRdb's entry gives the protein of a much larger clone, which mismatches this DNA's translation at residue 13, likely from a read error; the protein reported here is translated from the DNA. V gene TRDV1 combines with J gene TRDJ1, with 9 nucleotides matching TRDD2. TCRdb supplies no J gene; here it was assigned by aligning the nucleotide sequence to germline. Germline CDR1 TSWWSYY, CDR2 QGS. The length of the CDR3 is 21 residues. After removal of 5 bases from V and 8 bases from J, the junction contained 30 bases not matched to a gene. The CDR3, as DNA: TGTGCTCTTGGGCCAAAACCCGCCTTCCTACGGAGGTGGGCCCGTACTGGAAAACTCATCTTT. Its protein is CALGPKPAFLRRWARTGKLIF.

A word on this clone: A far larger clone is off by one base, so a read error is likely. The same CDR3 arises from other DNA sequences in this sample as well. The CDR3 region has the DNA TGTGCCTGCCTCTCCGGGGCCGGAGAGAGGCTCATCTTT. Protein: CACLSGAGERLIF. V is TRDV3 and J is TRDJ1; D remains ambiguous. The CDR3 is 13 amino acids. The germline CDR1 and CDR2 sequences are TVYSNPD and GDNSRS (reference sequence). Trimming took off 4 bases at V and 11 bases at J, with 23 bases between the two ends.

At least ten counts were recorded for this clone. The chain combines TRDV1 with TRDJ1; no clear D. This CDR3 is built from 17 residues. Trimming removed 3 bases at V and 4 bases at J, with 21 bases between. Germline V gives CDR1 TSWWSYY, CDR2 QGS. Written as DNA, the CDR3 is TGTGCTCTTGGGGACAATTCCAACTCCTGGATTCGCGATAAACTCATCTTT. Its translation: CALGDNSNSWIRDKLIF.

Turning to this clone: TCRdb's listed protein matches a much larger clone and diverges from this DNA's translation at residue 10, likely through a read error; the protein shown comes from the DNA. The genes are TRDV2 and TRDJ1, with TRDD3 matching 11 bases. TCRdb carries no J gene annotation; the J gene was assigned here by matching the DNA with germline. Per the germline V gene, CDR1 is GEAIGNYY and CDR2 is EKD. The CDR3 totals 14 residues. The V segment lost 2 bases and the J segment 8 bases; nucleotides outside the gene matches: 6. The CDR3 is CACDKLGDKRKLIF. The CDR3 coding sequence is TGTGCCTGTGACAAACTGGGGGATAAGAGAAAACTCATCTTT.